Below are 3 T cell receptor beta chains sequenced from a single sample in a study of OX40 agonist ivuxolimab in advanced cancers. Produced via immunoSEQ multiplex PCR; TCRdb's table is partial and in-frame only. The repertoire holds some 28,000 clones, with 75% to 90% as singletons. The material was CD4+ or CD8+ T cells sorted from blood, obtained in a trial of the OX40 agonist ivuxolimab. These receptors originate from an adult with an advanced solid tumor such as melanoma, head and neck, liver or kidney cancer.

The V call is TRBV5-1, the J call TRBJ2-7, with 7 bases identical to TRBD1. Germline-derived CDR1 and CDR2 are SGHRS and YFSETQ. V trimming: 5 bases; J trimming: 2 bases; junction bases outside the gene matches: 7. The CDR3 length is 14 residues. CDR3 sequence: CASREGGEAYEQYF. In nucleotides, the CDR3 is TGCGCCAGCAGAGAAGGGGGCGAGGCCTACGAGCAGTACTTC.

This chain joins TRBV5-4 and TRBJ1-2; D not resolved. Trimming shortened V by 0 bases and J by 2 bases, and 11 bases separated the two germline ends. The CDR3 runs 15 residues. Germline values: CDR1 SGHNT, CDR2 YYREEE (reference sequence). The CDR3 nucleotides are TGTGCCAGCAGCTTGGATTTCGGACCAAACTATGGCTACACCTTC. It encodes CASSLDFGPNYGYTF.

The rearrangement links TRBV14 to TRBJ1-1; 8 bases agree with TRBD1. The germline V gene has CDR1 SGHDN and CDR2 FVKESK. This CDR3 is built from 15 residues. Trimming took 3 bases from V and 5 from J; bases not matched to a gene: 8. CDR3 coding DNA: TGTGCCAGCAGCCATACAGGGGGGCTGTGGACTGAAGCTTTCTTT. Translating it yields CASSHTGGLWTEAFF.